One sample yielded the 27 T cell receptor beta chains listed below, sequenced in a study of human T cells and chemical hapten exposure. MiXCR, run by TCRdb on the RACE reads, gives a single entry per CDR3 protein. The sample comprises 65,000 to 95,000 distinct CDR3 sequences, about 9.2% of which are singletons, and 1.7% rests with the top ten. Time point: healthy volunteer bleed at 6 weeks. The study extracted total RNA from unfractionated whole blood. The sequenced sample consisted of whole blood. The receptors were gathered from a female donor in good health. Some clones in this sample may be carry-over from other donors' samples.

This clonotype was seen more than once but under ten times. CDR3 residues: CASRPSEQFF. The CDR3 DNA sequence: TGTGCCAGCAGGCCCAGTGAGCAGTTCTTC. This chain connects TRBV12-3 or TRBV12-4 to TRBJ2-1; D not resolved. The V end lost 6 bases, the J end lost 9 bases, and 6 bases lay between the germline ends. This CDR3 has 10 residues.

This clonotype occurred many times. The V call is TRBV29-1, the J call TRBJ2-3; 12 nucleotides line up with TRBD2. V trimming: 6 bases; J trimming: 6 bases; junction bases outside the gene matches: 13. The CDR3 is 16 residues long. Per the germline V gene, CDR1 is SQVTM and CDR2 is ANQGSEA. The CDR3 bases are TGCAGCGTGGGAATCTCTAGCGGGGGGGCAACCGATACGCAGTATTTT. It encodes CSVGISSGGATDTQYF.

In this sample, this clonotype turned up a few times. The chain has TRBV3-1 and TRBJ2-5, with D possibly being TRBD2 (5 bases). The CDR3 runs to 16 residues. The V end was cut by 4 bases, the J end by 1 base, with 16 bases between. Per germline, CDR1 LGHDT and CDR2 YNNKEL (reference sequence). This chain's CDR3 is CASSPLDWEGQETQYF. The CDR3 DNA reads TGTGCCAGCAGCCCCCTGGACTGGGAAGGCCAAGAGACCCAGTACTTC.

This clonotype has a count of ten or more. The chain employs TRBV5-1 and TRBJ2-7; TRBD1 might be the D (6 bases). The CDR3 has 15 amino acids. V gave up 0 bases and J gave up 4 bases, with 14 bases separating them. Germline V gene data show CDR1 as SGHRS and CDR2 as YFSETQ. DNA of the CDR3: TGCGCCAGCAGCTTGGATGGGGACAACCTTTACGAGCAGTACTTC. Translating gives CASSLDGDNLYEQYF.

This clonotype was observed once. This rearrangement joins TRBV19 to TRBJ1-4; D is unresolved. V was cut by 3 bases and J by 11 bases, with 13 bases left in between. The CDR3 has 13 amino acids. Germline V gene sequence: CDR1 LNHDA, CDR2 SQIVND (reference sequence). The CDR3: CASSITENSKLFF. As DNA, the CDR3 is TGTGCCAGTAGTATCACAGAAAATAGCAAACTGTTTTTT.

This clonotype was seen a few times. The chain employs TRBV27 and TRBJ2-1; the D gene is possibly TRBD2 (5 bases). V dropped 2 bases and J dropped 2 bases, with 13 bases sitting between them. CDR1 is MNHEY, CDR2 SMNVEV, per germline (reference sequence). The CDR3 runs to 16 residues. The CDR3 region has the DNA TGTGCCAGCAGTTTAAGCGTGGCGGGTACCTACAATGAGCAGTTCTTC. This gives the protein CASSLSVAGTYNEQFF.

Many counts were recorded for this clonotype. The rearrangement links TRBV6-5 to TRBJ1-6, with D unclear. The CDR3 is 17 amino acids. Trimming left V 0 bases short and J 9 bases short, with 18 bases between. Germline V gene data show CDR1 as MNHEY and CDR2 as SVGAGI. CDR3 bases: TGTGCCAGCAGTTACTCGAGTAGGGCGGCCTCTGGTTCACCCCTCCACTTT. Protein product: CASSYSSRAASGSPLHF.

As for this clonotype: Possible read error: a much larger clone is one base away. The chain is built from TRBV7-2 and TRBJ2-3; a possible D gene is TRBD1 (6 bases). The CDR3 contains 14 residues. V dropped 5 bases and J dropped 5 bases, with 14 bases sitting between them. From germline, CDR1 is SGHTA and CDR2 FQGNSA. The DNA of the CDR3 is TGTGCCAGCAGCCCCCAGGGGTCCAAAGATACGCAGTATTTT. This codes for CASSPQGSKDTQYF.

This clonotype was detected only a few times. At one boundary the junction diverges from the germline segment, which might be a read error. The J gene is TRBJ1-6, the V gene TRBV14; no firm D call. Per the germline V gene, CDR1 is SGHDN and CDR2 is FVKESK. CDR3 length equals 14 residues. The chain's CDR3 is CASRQDTSNSPLHF. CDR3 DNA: TGTGCCAGCAGACAAGATACGTCAAATTCACCCCTCCACTTT. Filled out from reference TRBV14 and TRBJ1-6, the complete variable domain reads EAGVTQFPSHSVIEKGQTVTLRCDPISGHDNLYWYRRVMGKEIKFLLHFVKESKQDESGMPNNRFLAERTGGTYSTLKVQPAELEDSGVYFCASRQDTSNSPLHFGNGTRLTVT.

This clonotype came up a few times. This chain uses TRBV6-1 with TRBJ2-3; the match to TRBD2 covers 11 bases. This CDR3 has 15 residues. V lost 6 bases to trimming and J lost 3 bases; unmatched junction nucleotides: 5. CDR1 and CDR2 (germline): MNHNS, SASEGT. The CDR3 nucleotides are TGTGCCAGCAGCGCGACTAGCGGGGTTACAGATACGCAGTATTTT. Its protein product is CASSATSGVTDTQYF.

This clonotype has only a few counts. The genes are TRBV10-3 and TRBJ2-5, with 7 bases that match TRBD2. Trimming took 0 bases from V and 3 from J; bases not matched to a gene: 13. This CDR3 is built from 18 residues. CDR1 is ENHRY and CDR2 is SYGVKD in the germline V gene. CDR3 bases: TGTGCCATCAGTGAGTCGGTTCGAAGCGGGGCCCGGAAAGAGACCCAGTACTTC. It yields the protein CAISESVRSGARKETQYF.

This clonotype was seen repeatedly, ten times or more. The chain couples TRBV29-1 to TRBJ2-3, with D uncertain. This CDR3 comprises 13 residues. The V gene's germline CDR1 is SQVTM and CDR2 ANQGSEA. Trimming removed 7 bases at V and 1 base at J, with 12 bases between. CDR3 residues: CSAAALGTDTQYF. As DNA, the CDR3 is TGCAGCGCCGCCGCGTTAGGCACAGATACGCAGTATTTT.

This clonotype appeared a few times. Written as DNA, the CDR3 is TGTGCCACCAGTTCGGCCGCCCTCTCTGGGGCCAACGTCCTGACTTTC. It is translated as CATSSAALSGANVLTF. This sequence joins TRBV24-1 and TRBJ2-6; D not resolved. The germline V gene encodes CDR1 KGHDR and CDR2 SFDVKD. The CDR3 is 16 amino acids. Trimming stripped 6 bases from V and 0 bases from J, with 11 bases between.

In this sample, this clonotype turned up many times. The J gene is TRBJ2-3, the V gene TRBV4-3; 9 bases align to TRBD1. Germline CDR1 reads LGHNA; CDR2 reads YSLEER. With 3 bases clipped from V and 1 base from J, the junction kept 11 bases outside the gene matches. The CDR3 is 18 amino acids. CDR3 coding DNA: TGCGCCAGCAGCCACCAAGTTGGGGGGACAGGGCGCACAGATACGCAGTATTTT. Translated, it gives CASSHQVGGTGRTDTQYF.

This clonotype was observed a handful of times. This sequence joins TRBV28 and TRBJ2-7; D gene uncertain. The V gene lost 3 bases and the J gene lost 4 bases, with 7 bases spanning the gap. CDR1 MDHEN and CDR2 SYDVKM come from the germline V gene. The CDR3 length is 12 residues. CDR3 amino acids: CASSFVRYEQYF. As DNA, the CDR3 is TGTGCCAGCAGTTTCGTGAGATACGAGCAGTACTTC.

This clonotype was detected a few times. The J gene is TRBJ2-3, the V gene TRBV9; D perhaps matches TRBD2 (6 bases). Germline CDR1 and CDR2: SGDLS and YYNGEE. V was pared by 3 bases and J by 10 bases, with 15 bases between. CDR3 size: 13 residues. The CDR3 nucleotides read TGTGCCAGCAGCGCCTCCCGGGGGATGGCGCAGTATTTT. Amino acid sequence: CASSASRGMAQYF.

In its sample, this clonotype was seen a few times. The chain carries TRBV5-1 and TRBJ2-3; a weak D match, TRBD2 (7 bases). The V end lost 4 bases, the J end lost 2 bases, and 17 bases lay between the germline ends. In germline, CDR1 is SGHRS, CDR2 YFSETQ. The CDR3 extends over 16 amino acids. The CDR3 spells CASSPGGHISTDTQYF. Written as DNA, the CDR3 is TGCGCCAGCAGCCCCGGGGGGCACATATCCACAGATACGCAGTATTTT. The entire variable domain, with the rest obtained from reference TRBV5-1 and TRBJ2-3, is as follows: KAGVTQTPRYLIKTRGQQVTLSCSPISGHRSVSWYQQTPGQGLQFLFEYFSETQRNKGNFPGRFSGRQFSNSRSEMNVSTLELGDSALYLCASSPGGHISTDTQYFGPGTRLTVL.

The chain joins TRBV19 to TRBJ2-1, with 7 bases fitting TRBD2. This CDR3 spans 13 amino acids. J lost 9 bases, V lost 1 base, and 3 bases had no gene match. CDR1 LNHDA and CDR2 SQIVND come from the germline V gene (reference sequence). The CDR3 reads CASSIGQRGEQFF. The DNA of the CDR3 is TGTGCCAGTAGTATAGGCCAGCGGGGTGAGCAGTTCTTC.

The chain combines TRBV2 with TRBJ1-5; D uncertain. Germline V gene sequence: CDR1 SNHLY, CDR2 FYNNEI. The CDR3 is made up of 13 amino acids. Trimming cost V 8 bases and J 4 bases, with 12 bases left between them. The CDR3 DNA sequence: TGTGCCAGCGGAAGGGAAATAAATCAGCCCCAGCATTTT. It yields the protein CASGREINQPQHF.

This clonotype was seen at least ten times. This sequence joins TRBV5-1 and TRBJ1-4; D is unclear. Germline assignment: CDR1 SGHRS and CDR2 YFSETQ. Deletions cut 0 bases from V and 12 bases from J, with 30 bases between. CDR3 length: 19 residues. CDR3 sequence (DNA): TGCGCCAGCAGCTTGGAGTATGGAGGTTGGGCTTCTTCGTCGGCGGAACTGTTTTTT. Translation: CASSLEYGGWASSSAELFF.

CDR3 amino acids: CAISEPGQGSRTGELFF. CDR3 bases: TGTGCCATCAGTGAGCCGGGACAGGGAAGTCGCACCGGGGAGCTGTTTTTT. The J gene is TRBJ2-2, the V gene TRBV10-3; 9 nucleotides align to TRBD1. The CDR3 spans 17 residues. V shed 2 bases and J 4 bases; nucleotides not matched to a gene: 8. Per germline, CDR1 ENHRY and CDR2 SYGVKD.

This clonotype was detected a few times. The DNA for the CDR3 is TGTGCCAGCACCGACGGGGACGACTTCAACGAGCAGTACTTC. It is translated as CASTDGDDFNEQYF. The chain couples TRBV6-5 to TRBJ2-7; D may correspond to TRBD1 or TRBD2 (5 bases each). The ends were cut back, 7 bases at V and 5 bases at J, with 18 bases in the middle. The CDR3 extends over 14 amino acids. CDR1 MNHEY and CDR2 SVGAGI come from the germline V gene.

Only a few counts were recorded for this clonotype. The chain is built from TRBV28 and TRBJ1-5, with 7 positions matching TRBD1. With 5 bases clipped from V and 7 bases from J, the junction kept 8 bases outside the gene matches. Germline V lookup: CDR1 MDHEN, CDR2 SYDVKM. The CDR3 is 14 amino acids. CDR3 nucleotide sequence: TGTGCCAGCAGTAACAGGGGTAGAGGGCAGCCCCAGCATTTT. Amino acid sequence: CASSNRGRGQPQHF.

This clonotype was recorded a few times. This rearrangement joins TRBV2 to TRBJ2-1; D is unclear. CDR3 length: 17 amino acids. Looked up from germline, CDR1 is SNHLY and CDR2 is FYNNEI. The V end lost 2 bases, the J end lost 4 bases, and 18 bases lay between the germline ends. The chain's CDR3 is CASSEYPTGRLYNEQFF. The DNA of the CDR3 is TGTGCCAGCAGTGAATACCCCACCGGAAGGTTATACAATGAGCAGTTCTTC.

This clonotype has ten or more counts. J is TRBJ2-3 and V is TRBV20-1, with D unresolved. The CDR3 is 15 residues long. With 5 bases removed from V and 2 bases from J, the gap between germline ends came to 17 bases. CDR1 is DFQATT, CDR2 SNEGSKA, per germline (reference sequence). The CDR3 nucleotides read TGCAGTGCTCCTATTACCCGGGCTTTCACAGATACGCAGTATTTT. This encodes CSAPITRAFTDTQYF.

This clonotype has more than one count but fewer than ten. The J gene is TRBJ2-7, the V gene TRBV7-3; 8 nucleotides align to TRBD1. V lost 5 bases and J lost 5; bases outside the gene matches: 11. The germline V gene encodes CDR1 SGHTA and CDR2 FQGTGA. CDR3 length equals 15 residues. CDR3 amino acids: CASSPTGQAYDEQYF. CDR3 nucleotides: TGTGCCAGCAGCCCCACGGGACAGGCTTACGACGAGCAGTACTTC.

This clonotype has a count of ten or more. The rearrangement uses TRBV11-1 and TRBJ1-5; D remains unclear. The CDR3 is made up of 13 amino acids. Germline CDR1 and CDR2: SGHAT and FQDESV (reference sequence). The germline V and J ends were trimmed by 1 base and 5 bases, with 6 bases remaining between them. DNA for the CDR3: TGTGCCAGCAGCTTAGGGACGGATCAGCCCCAGCATTTT. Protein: CASSLGTDQPQHF.